This T cell receptor (beta chain) is from a study of T cells after yellow fever vaccination. Background on the study: SMART-Seq v4 Ultra Low Input served to prepare low-cell-number fractions.

TCRdb re-called the 5' RACE reads with MiXCR, one entry per CDR3 protein. The repertoire includes over 300,000 distinct CDR3 sequences, roughly 4% of them detected once, and 23% sits in the top ten. In germline, CDR1 is MGHRA, CDR2 YSYEKL. V lost 2 bases, J lost 3 bases, and 10 bases lay in between. The CDR3 length is 15 residues. This clonotype was counted many times. The source of this sequence is a man aged 18 to 35 who received the YFV17D yellow fever vaccine. The chain recombines TRBV4-1 with TRBJ1-4, with D possibly matching TRBD1 (6 bases). Specimen: PBMCs, collected on the day of the yellow fever booster vaccination. CDR3 bases: TGCGCCAGCAGCCAAAGGGGGGGGTCTAATGAAAAACTGTTTTTT. This sequence encodes CASSQRGGSNEKLFF.